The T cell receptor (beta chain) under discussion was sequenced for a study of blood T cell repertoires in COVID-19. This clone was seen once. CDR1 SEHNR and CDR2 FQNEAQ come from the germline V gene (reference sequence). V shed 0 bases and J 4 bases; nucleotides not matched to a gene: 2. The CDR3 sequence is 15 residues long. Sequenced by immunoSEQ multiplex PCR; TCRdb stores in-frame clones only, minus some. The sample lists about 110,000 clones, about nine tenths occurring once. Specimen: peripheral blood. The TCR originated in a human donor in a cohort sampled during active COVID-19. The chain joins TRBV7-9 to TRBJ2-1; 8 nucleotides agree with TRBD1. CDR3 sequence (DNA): TGTGCCAGCAGCTTAGCACAGGGGGTTTACAATGAGCAGTTCTTC. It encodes CASSLAQGVYNEQFF. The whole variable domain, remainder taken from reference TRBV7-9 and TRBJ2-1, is DTGVSQNPRHKITKRGQNVTFRCDPISEHNRLYWYRQTLGQGPEFLTYFQNEAQLEKSRLLSDRFSAERPKGSFSTLEIQRTEQGDSAMYLCASSLAQGVYNEQFFGPGTRLTVL.